This entry is about one TCR beta chain. Antigen unknown. This sample is drawn from a study of cytomegalovirus exposure and HLA in healthy donors. The CDR3 contains 15 residues. Germline CDR1 reads SGHTA; CDR2 reads FQGNSA. V lost 7 bases, J lost 10 bases, and 13 bases stayed unmatched. The validation cohort, a group of more than 100 subjects, included the donors and was separate from the approximately 650-subject first cohort. Sequenced by immunoSEQ multiplex PCR; TCRdb stores in-frame clones only, minus some. Counted here are 95,000 to 150,000 clones, 85% to 95% occurring once; the ten biggest clones make up roughly 1.2%. Findings and caveats of the study: High sensitivity and specificity were reportedly achieved when the classifier diagnosed cytomegalovirus status. In vitro work confirmed that three CMV-associated chains recognize CMV antigens. There were 150 to 200 TCR beta chains listed as cytomegalovirus-associated.

The chain links TRBV7-2 to TRBJ1-6; TRBD1 matches at 7 bases. The TCR originated in a woman between 18 and 30 years old in good health and CMV-seronegative. The sample consisted of PBMCs. CDR3 DNA: TGTGCCAGCACCATTACAGGGGACTTCTCCTCACCCCTCCACTTT. Residues: CASTITGDFSSPLHF.